The 7 T cell receptor beta chains presented below share a single source sample, sequenced in a study of cytomegalovirus exposure and HLA in healthy donors (TCRdb year 2017). Receptors were amplified or captured by the immunoSEQ multiplex PCR assay. A mixture of 60 forward primers for TCR Vbeta segments and 13 reverse primers for TCR Jbeta segments was used in the multiplex PCR. What TCRdb holds here is the immuneACCESS table cut down to in-frame rearrangements. Part of the clones is not present; checked against another copy, under half of the missing clones reflect an unresolved V gene, and the others are unexplained. Here the sample has around 150,000 clones; over 70% occur a single time. In total, the top ten clones hold about 4.7% of the sample. Material for sequencing was PBMCs. Receptor source: a man between 25 and 39 years old in good health and CMV-seronegative.

The V gene is TRBV7-9, the J gene TRBJ2-7; 10 bases map to TRBD1. V was pared by 5 bases and J by 7 bases, with 5 bases of the junction left unmatched. Germline loops: CDR1 SEHNR, CDR2 FQNEAQ (reference sequence). The CDR3 has 13 amino acids. This chain's CDR3 is CASSIGTGVEQYF. As DNA, the CDR3 is TGTGCCAGCAGCATCGGGACAGGGGTGGAGCAGTACTTC.

The chain carries TRBV6-4 and TRBJ1-6, with 7 positions matching TRBD1. From germline, CDR1 is MRHNA and CDR2 SNTAGT. The CDR3 has 16 amino acids. V lost 6 bases to trimming and J lost 8 bases; unmatched junction nucleotides: 13. In DNA form, the CDR3 reads TGTGCCAGCAGGAACCGCAGGGGGGAGACCTATTCACCCCTCCACTTT. It translates to CASRNRRGETYSPLHF.

The chain recombines TRBV9 with TRBJ2-1; D is perhaps TRBD2 (6 bases). Germline assignment: CDR1 SGDLS and CDR2 YYNGEE. Deletions cut 4 bases from V and 1 base from J, with 12 bases between. The CDR3 contains 15 residues. For the CDR3, the DNA is TGTGCCAGCAGCAATCCCGGAGGGTCCTACAATGAGCAGTTCTTC. This encodes CASSNPGGSYNEQFF.

Notes on this clone: A read error may produce the germline difference seen at one junction end. Different DNA sequences within this sample yield the same CDR3. J is TRBJ1-1 and V is TRBV19; D possibly corresponds to TRBD1 (5 bases). CDR3 length: 13 residues. Looked up from germline, CDR1 is LNHDA and CDR2 is SQIVND (reference sequence). CDR3 sequence reads: CASSPRGGTEAFF. DNA for the CDR3: TGTGCCAGTAGCCCCCGGGGAGGGACTGAAGCTTTCTTC. Supplemented by reference TRBV19 and TRBJ1-1, the full variable domain reads DGGITQSPKYLFRKEGQNVTLSCEQNLNHDAMYWYRQDPGQGLRLIYYSQIVNDFQKGDIAEGYSVSREKKESFPLTVTSAQKNPTAFYLCASSPRGGTEAFFGQGTRLTVV.

Of note for this clone: The missing conserved phenylalanine or tryptophan at the end of this CDR3 makes a read error likely. The limits of the CDR3 on the DNA are not certain, so only TCRdb's listed CDR3 is given. The chain employs TRBV28 and TRBJ2-7; TRBD1 was called by the table and not checked on the DNA. From germline, CDR1 is MDHEN and CDR2 SYDVKM. The CDR3 is 8 amino acids long, termini counted. CDR3 protein: CASSFQGS.

The chain has TRBV11-1 and TRBJ1-1, with D unclear. CDR3 size: 15 residues. The V end lost 1 base, the J end lost 1 base, and 10 bases lay between the germline ends. The germline V gene encodes CDR1 SGHAT and CDR2 FQDESV (reference sequence). The CDR3: CASSLEPGWNTEAFF. The CDR3 DNA sequence: TGTGCCAGCAGCTTAGAGCCGGGGTGGAACACTGAAGCTTTCTTT.

The chain combines TRBV18 with TRBJ1-2, with D unresolved. From germline, CDR1 is KGHSH and CDR2 LQKENI. Trimming removed 2 bases from V and 6 bases from J, with 13 bases in between. CDR3 length: 14 amino acids. In nucleotides, the CDR3 is TGTGCCAGCTCACCAAGCCAGGTCTTTCATGGCTACACCTTC. Its protein product is CASSPSQVFHGYTF.